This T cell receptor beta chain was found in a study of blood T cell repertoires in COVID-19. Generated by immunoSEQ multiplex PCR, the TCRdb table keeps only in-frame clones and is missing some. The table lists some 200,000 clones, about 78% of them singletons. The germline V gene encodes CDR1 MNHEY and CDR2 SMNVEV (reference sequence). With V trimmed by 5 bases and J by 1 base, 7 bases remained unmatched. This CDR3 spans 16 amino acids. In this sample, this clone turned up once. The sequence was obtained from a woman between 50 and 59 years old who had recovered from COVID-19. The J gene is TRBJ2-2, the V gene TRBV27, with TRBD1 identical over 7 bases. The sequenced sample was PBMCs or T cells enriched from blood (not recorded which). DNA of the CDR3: TGTGCCAGCAGTCGGTCGCGGACAGGGAACACCGGGGAGCTGTTTTTT. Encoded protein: CASSRSRTGNTGELFF.